This T cell receptor (beta chain) was retrieved from a study of cytomegalovirus exposure and HLA in healthy donors. On the study more broadly: As an earlier analysis found, around 170 million T cells yielded some 120 million unique TCR beta sequences.

This CDR3 comprises 15 residues. Germline V lookup: CDR1 SGHRS, CDR2 YFSETQ. The V segment lost 1 base and the J segment 5 bases; nucleotides outside the gene matches: 4. Study-level results: The majority of TCR sequences were rare, yet some public TCRs appeared in many donors.

Amplification used 60 Vbeta primers and 13 Jbeta primers. Profiling relied on immunoSEQ multiplex PCR, and the TCRdb table lists in-frame clones only, not all of them. This table holds tens of thousands of clones, 70% to 80% found once. With respect to this clone: As yet, its antigen is unknown.

Sequenced material: PBMCs. This receptor was identified in a man younger than 40 in good health and CMV-seronegative. The V call is TRBV5-1, the J call TRBJ2-1; 9 nucleotides align to TRBD1. The CDR3 reads CASSLTGGAHNEQFF. DNA of the CDR3: TGCGCCAGCAGCTTGACAGGGGGCGCCCACAATGAGCAGTTCTTC.